The sequence of this T cell receptor beta chain was determined in a study of blood T cell repertoires in COVID-19. Study context: COVID-19 samples from acute and convalescent phases originated in the United States, Italy and Spain. PBMCs, B-cell-depleted T cells, or T cells were the source of the cDNA or gDNA that made up the material.

Profiling relied on immunoSEQ multiplex PCR, and the TCRdb table lists in-frame clones only, not all of them. The data hold tens of thousands of clones, with about 87% observed a single time. The CDR3 length is 14 residues. V dropped 9 bases and J dropped 9; count of bases not matched to a gene: 14. Germline-derived CDR1 and CDR2 are WSHSY and SAAADI. The receptor was derived from a human donor in a cohort sampled during active COVID-19. The donor label of this sample is uncertain. The chain recombines TRBV10-2 with TRBJ2-1, with 7 bases matching TRBD2. The sequenced sample was peripheral blood. CDR3 sequence: CASSSTSATREQFF. CDR3 bases: TGCGCCAGTAGTAGTACTAGCGCCACGCGTGAGCAGTTCTTC.